This T cell receptor beta chain was identified during a study of OX40 agonist ivuxolimab in advanced cancers. Produced via immunoSEQ multiplex PCR; TCRdb's table is partial and in-frame only. The table shows 45,000 to 65,000 clones, with more than 70% occurring only once. The CDR3 consists of 18 residues. Germline-derived CDR1 and CDR2 are KGHSH and LQKENI. V lost 4 bases and J lost 0, with 19 bases in between. This chain joins TRBV18 and TRBJ2-1; possibly TRBD2 for D (6 bases). The receptor was isolated from an adult with an advanced solid tumor such as melanoma, head and neck, liver or kidney cancer. Sequences were derived from CD4+ or CD8+ T cells sorted from blood, sampled in a trial of the OX40 agonist ivuxolimab. CDR3 protein: CASSLRGSGSSSYNEQFF. The CDR3 nucleotides read TGTGCCAGCTCACTCCGGGGAAGCGGGTCAAGCTCCTACAATGAGCAGTTCTTC.